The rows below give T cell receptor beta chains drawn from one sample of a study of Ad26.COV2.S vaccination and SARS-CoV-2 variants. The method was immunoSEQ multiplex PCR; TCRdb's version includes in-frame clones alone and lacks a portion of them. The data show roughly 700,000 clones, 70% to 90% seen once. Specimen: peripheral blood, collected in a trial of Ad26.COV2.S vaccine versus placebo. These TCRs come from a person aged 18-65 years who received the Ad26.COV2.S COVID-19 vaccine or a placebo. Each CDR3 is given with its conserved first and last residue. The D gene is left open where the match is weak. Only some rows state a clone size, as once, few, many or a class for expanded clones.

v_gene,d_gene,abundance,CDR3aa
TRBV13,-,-,CASSLGTPGNTIYF
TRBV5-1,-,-,CASSWGPGLSSYEQYF
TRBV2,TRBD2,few,CASTGTSGRATFF
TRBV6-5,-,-,CASSYWGEQFF
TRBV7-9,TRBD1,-,CASSTGQGVFETQYF
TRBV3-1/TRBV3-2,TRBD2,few,CASSRDGKRENEQYF
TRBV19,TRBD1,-,CASRQGQGENSPLHF
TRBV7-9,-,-,CASSLGSYEQYF
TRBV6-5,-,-,CASSWTVNEQFF
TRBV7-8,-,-,CASSSYRDSYGYTF
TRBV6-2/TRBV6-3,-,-,CASSYVQGTNGYTF
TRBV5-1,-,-,CASSLSTLSTDTQYF
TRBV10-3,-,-,CAISELASSGANVLTF